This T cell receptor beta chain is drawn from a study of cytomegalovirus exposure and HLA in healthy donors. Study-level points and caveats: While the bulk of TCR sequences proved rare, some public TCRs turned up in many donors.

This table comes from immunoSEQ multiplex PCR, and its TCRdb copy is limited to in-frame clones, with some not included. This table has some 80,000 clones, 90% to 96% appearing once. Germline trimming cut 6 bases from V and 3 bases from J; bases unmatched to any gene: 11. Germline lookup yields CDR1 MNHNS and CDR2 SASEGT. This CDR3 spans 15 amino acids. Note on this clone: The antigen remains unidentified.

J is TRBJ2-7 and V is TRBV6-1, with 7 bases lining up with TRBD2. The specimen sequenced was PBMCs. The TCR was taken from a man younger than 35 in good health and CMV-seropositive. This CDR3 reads CASSDGGGRLYEQYF. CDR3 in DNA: TGTGCCAGCAGCGATGGTGGCGGGAGACTCTACGAGCAGTACTTC.